The source of this TCR beta chain is a study of blood T cell repertoires in COVID-19. Study in general: The United States, Italy and Spain were the sources of the acute and convalescent COVID-19 samples.

Per the original methods: Counts of nucleated cells, estimated from reference gene primer amplification, were obtained. The table came from immunoSEQ multiplex PCR; TCRdb's copy has only in-frame clones and leaves some out. V, J and clone size were drawn from that table, and D and trimming were deduced from the DNA. The data contain about 250,000 clones, 88% of them singletons. The CDR3 extends over 12 amino acids. V was pared by 5 bases and J by 8 bases, with 12 bases between. Germline V lookup: CDR1 MNHEY, CDR2 SMNVEV (reference sequence). The sequenced material came from peripheral blood. The TCR originated in a woman aged 25 to 39 with COVID-19, enrolled during active disease. The chain links TRBV27 to TRBJ1-2; D is undetermined. Here the CDR3 reads CASSTGLPGYTF. As DNA, the CDR3 is TGTGCCAGCAGTACCGGACTACCCGGCTACACCTTC.